The 5 T cell receptor beta chains presented below share a single source sample, sequenced in a study of cytomegalovirus exposure and HLA in healthy donors. Researchers ran the PCR with 60 Vbeta and 13 Jbeta primers. The table came from immunoSEQ multiplex PCR; TCRdb's copy has only in-frame clones and leaves some out. The sample lists 86,000 or so clones, more than 75% seen once, with 14% to 15% in the top ten. Sequencing was carried out using PBMCs. The receptors originated from a woman in her thirties or forties in good health and CMV-seropositive.

The genes are TRBV7-2 and TRBJ1-1; 10 positions match TRBD1. This CDR3 contains 15 residues. Per germline, CDR1 SGHTA and CDR2 FQGNSA. V lost 3 bases, J lost 1 base, and 2 bases stayed unmatched. CDR3 protein: CASSFRQGANTEAFF. The CDR3 nucleotides read TGTGCCAGCAGCTTCCGACAGGGGGCGAACACTGAAGCTTTCTTT.

This sequence joins TRBV5-5 and TRBJ2-7; perhaps TRBD1 as D (6 bases). Trimming removed 0 bases from V and 1 base from J, with 11 bases in between. Germline V gene sequence: CDR1 SGHKS, CDR2 YYEKEE (reference sequence). The CDR3 runs to 15 residues. The CDR3 DNA sequence: TGTGCCAGCAGCTTGGCCCACAGGGATTCCTACGAGCAGTACTTC. This sequence encodes CASSLAHRDSYEQYF. The full variable domain, completed using reference TRBV5-5 and TRBJ2-7, is DAGVTQSPTHLIKTRGQQVTLRCSPISGHKSVSWYQQVLGQGPQFIFQYYEKEERGRGNFPDRFSARQFPNYSSELNVNALLLGDSALYLCASSLAHRDSYEQYFGPGTRLTVT.

This clone was seen only once. The rearrangement joins TRBV5-8 to TRBJ1-2; no definite D call. Trimming left V 2 bases short and J 4 bases short, with 12 bases between. The CDR3 is 14 residues long. The germline V gene encodes CDR1 SGHTS and CDR2 YDEGEE. CDR3 in DNA: TGTGCCAGCAGCTTTGCCGACACGGCCTATGGCTACACCTTC. Translation: CASSFADTAYGYTF.

A single count supports this clone. The chain recombines TRBV27 with TRBJ1-1; maybe TRBD1 (6 bases). The germline CDR1 and CDR2 sequences are MNHEY and SMNVEV (reference sequence). V was cut by 2 bases and J by 3 bases, with 13 bases left in between. There are 15 residues in the CDR3. The CDR3 DNA sequence: TGTGCCAGCAGTTTAGGGCAGGGGAGAGACACTGAAGCTTTCTTT. Its protein product is CASSLGQGRDTEAFF.

This chain uses TRBV11-2 with TRBJ1-1; D not certain. Germline assignment: CDR1 SGHAT and CDR2 FQNNGV. This CDR3 has 12 amino acids. V was trimmed by 0 bases and J by 7 bases, leaving 6 bases between them. The CDR3 nucleotides read TGTGCCAGCAGCTTAGACCGGGGTGAAGCTTTCTTT. Its translation: CASSLDRGEAFF.